One and the same sample provided the 16 T cell receptor beta chains below, sequenced in a study of cytomegalovirus exposure and HLA in healthy donors. The study ran its PCR with 60 Vbeta and 13 Jbeta primers. TCRdb keeps only in-frame clones here, not all; method: immunoSEQ multiplex PCR. Here the sample spans over 150,000 clones, approximately 79% being singletons. Sample: PBMCs. Source of these receptors: a man aged 55 to 70 in good health and CMV-seronegative.

This clone was seen only a few times. V and J are TRBV19 and TRBJ1-1, with 7 bases aligning to TRBD1. The CDR3 runs to 14 residues. Germline CDR1 and CDR2: LNHDA and SQIVND (reference sequence). With V trimmed by 7 bases and J by 2 bases, 7 bases remained unmatched. DNA of the CDR3: TGTGCCAGTATACGGACAGGTAGAAACACTGAAGCTTTCTTT. This gives the protein CASIRTGRNTEAFF.

This chain connects TRBV28 to TRBJ2-1; the D gene is possibly TRBD1 (6 bases). Trimming pared 5 bases from V and 8 bases from J, leaving 16 bases between. Germline V gene data show CDR1 as MDHEN and CDR2 as SYDVKM. CDR3 length: 14 amino acids. CDR3 sequence reads: CASSPYLTGYEQFF. The CDR3 DNA reads as TGTGCCAGCAGTCCCTATCTTACAGGGTATGAGCAGTTCTTC.

The chain couples TRBV14 to TRBJ2-1; TRBD2 agrees at 9 bases. Germline trimming cut 4 bases from V and 9 bases from J; bases unmatched to any gene: 4. Germline V lookup: CDR1 SGHDN, CDR2 FVKESK. The CDR3 has 13 amino acids. CDR3 nucleotide sequence: TGTGCCAGCAGCCTACAACTAGCGGGTGAGCAGTTCTTC. As protein: CASSLQLAGEQFF.

This clone was seen only a few times. The chain has TRBV18 and TRBJ2-7; D not certain. Germline loops: CDR1 KGHSH, CDR2 LQKENI. The CDR3 has 16 residues. V dropped 2 bases and J dropped 1 base, with 15 bases sitting between them. CDR3 bases: TGTGCCAGCTCACCAAGGAGAGATAAGCCTTCCTACGAGCAGTACTTC. Its protein is CASSPRRDKPSYEQYF.

The chain uses TRBV7-8 and TRBJ1-5; maybe TRBD1 (5 bases). Trimming left V 0 bases short and J 0 bases short, with 6 bases between. Germline-derived CDR1 and CDR2 are SGHVS and FQNEAQ. The CDR3 runs 15 residues. CDR3 nucleotide sequence: TGTGCCAGCAGCTTAGCACAGGATAGCAATCAGCCCCAGCATTTT. Residues: CASSLAQDSNQPQHF.

V is TRBV28 and J is TRBJ2-1, with 9 bases aligning to TRBD2. The germline V gene encodes CDR1 MDHEN and CDR2 SYDVKM. V shed 6 bases and J 5 bases; nucleotides not matched to a gene: 11. The CDR3 covers 16 residues. CDR3 in amino acids: CASSHGASGVDNEQFF. The CDR3 nucleotides read TGTGCCAGCAGCCATGGGGCTAGCGGGGTGGACAATGAGCAGTTCTTC.

The chain carries TRBV19 and TRBJ2-3; 9 bases are a match to TRBD2. This CDR3 comprises 18 residues. Germline trimming cut 3 bases from V and 1 base from J; bases unmatched to any gene: 11. Germline CDR1 reads LNHDA; CDR2 reads SQIVND (reference sequence). The DNA for the CDR3 is TGTGCCAGTAGTATGATTGGCGGGAGGGGGATCGGCACAGATACGCAGTATTTT. This sequence encodes CASSMIGGRGIGTDTQYF.

The J gene is TRBJ2-1, the V gene TRBV27; D unclear. This CDR3 is 15 amino acids long. Trimming took 2 bases from V and 0 from J, leaving 8 bases between them. Germline V CDR1 and CDR2: MNHEY, SMNVEV (reference sequence). DNA for the CDR3: TGTGCCAGCAGTTTAATGAGAAGCTCCTACAATGAGCAGTTCTTC. Protein product: CASSLMRSSYNEQFF.

The gene calls are TRBV18 and TRBJ2-3, with TRBD1 identical over 10 bases. The trim removed 6 bases at V and 3 bases at J, leaving 6 bases unmatched. The CDR3 loop spans 15 amino acids. Germline V CDR1 and CDR2: KGHSH, LQKENI. The CDR3 nucleotides read TGTGCCAGCTCCCGCCGGACAGGGGGGACAGATACGCAGTATTTT. Translated, it gives CASSRRTGGTDTQYF.

The rearrangement uses TRBV5-4 and TRBJ2-1; 11 nucleotides match TRBD2. The J segment lost 8 bases and the V segment lost 2 bases, leaving 15 bases of the junction unmatched. Germline values: CDR1 SGHNT, CDR2 YYREEE (reference sequence). The CDR3 contains 18 residues. CDR3 nucleotide sequence: TGTGCCAGCAGCTTTGGGACCTATAGCGGGAGGGATCCCTATGAGCAGTTCTTC. It yields the protein CASSFGTYSGRDPYEQFF.

This chain uses TRBV9 with TRBJ2-1, with D possibly TRBD1 on 5 matching bases. With 0 bases removed from V and 9 bases from J, the gap between germline ends came to 13 bases. The CDR3 is made up of 14 amino acids. Germline values: CDR1 SGDLS, CDR2 YYNGEE. The CDR3 DNA is TGTGCCAGCAGCGTAGGTCTAGAAAGGGGTGAGCAGTTCTTC. It translates to CASSVGLERGEQFF.

This rearrangement joins TRBV14 to TRBJ2-1; the match to TRBD2 covers 10 bases. Germline lookup yields CDR1 SGHDN and CDR2 FVKESK. This CDR3 contains 16 residues. V gave up 3 bases and J gave up 6 bases; unmatched junction bases: 8. The CDR3 spells CASSHVTSGVGNEQFF. The CDR3 DNA follows: TGTGCCAGCAGCCATGTCACTAGCGGGGTTGGCAATGAGCAGTTCTTC.

The table lists this clone with a count of one. The chain is built from TRBV18 and TRBJ1-4, with 7 bases lining up with TRBD1. J was trimmed by 2 bases and V by 4 bases; bases with no gene match: 4. The germline V gene has CDR1 KGHSH and CDR2 LQKENI. The CDR3 consists of 15 residues. The chain's CDR3 is CASSRPTGTNEKLFF. The CDR3 bases are TGTGCCAGCTCACGCCCGACAGGGACTAATGAAAAACTGTTTTTT.

The rearrangement joins TRBV11-3 to TRBJ2-1; D not certain. In germline, CDR1 is SGHNT, CDR2 YENEEA. The CDR3 extends over 14 amino acids. V was cut by 3 bases and J by 0 bases, with 6 bases left in between. The DNA of the CDR3 is TGTGCCAGCAGCTTGGGCAGCTCCTACAATGAGCAGTTCTTC. Its translation is CASSLGSSYNEQFF.

The chain combines TRBV5-4 with TRBJ2-7; 9 bases are a match to TRBD1. V trimming: 3 bases; J trimming: 6 bases; junction bases outside the gene matches: 13. Germline assignment: CDR1 SGHNT and CDR2 YYREEE (reference sequence). The CDR3 runs 16 residues. The CDR3 nucleotides are TGTGCCAGCAGCTCAGGAGGTGGGACAGGGTTTTCCGAGCAGTACTTC. This encodes CASSSGGGTGFSEQYF.

About this clone: Other DNA sequences in the sample encode the same CDR3. This chain joins TRBV27 and TRBJ2-1; TRBD2 matches 11 bases. The CDR3 length is 15 residues. The ends lost 5 bases at V and 4 bases at J; junction bases unmatched: 4. Per germline, CDR1 MNHEY and CDR2 SMNVEV (reference sequence). The CDR3 DNA is TGTGCCAGCAGTCCACTAGCGGGGGTATACAATGAGCAGTTCTTC. Translation: CASSPLAGVYNEQFF.